A single sample gave rise to the 23 T cell receptor beta chains below, sequenced in a study of cytomegalovirus exposure and HLA in healthy donors. The study ran its PCR with 60 Vbeta and 13 Jbeta primers. Measured with immunoSEQ multiplex PCR; TCRdb has only the in-frame clones, and not every one. The profile shows under 200,000 clones, 68% of them singletons. The sequencing sample was made of PBMCs. These receptors all come from a woman between 40 and 55 years old in good health and CMV-seropositive.

This chain joins TRBV11-2 and TRBJ2-1, with TRBD2 matching over 11 bases. CDR1 and CDR2 (germline): SGHAT, FQNNGV. The CDR3 totals 19 residues. Trimming removed 4 bases from V and 0 bases from J; junction bases left unmatched: 11. The CDR3 spells CASSSTGTSGRSSYNEQFF. Here the CDR3 DNA reads TGTGCCAGCAGCTCGACAGGGACTAGCGGTAGAAGCTCCTACAATGAGCAGTTCTTC.

Details on this clone: One end of the junction fails to match germline, which may point to a read error. V is TRBV6-1 and J is TRBJ1-5; 7 bases match TRBD1. Germline CDR1 is MNHNS and CDR2 is SASEGT. The CDR3 covers 14 residues. The CDR3: CASSEGTANQPQNF. The CDR3 region has the DNA TGTGCCAGCAGTGAGGGGACAGCTAATCAGCCCCAGAATTTT.

This rearrangement joins TRBV28 to TRBJ1-2; 10 bases agree with TRBD1. The length of the CDR3 is 13 residues. Germline V gene lookup returns CDR1 MDHEN and CDR2 SYDVKM. V lost 6 bases to trimming and J lost 7 bases; unmatched junction nucleotides: 5. This CDR3 reads CASSLGQGVGYTF. The CDR3 DNA is TGTGCCAGCAGCCTCGGACAGGGGGTTGGCTACACCTTC.

The J gene is TRBJ2-1, the V gene TRBV19, with 9 bases lining up with TRBD2. The CDR3 spans 18 residues. V lost 3 bases to trimming and J lost 3 bases; unmatched junction nucleotides: 12. Per germline, CDR1 LNHDA and CDR2 SQIVND (reference sequence). CDR3 in amino acids: CASSMGQNLAGRYNEQFF. In nucleotides, the CDR3 is TGTGCCAGTAGTATGGGCCAAAATCTAGCGGGGCGCTACAATGAGCAGTTCTTC.

The chain is built from TRBV28 and TRBJ2-2; 11 bases fit TRBD2. The CDR3 is 19 amino acids. Germline V gene sequence: CDR1 MDHEN, CDR2 SYDVKM. Unmatched junction bases numbered 18, after V lost 8 bases and J lost 4 bases. The CDR3 DNA sequence: TGTGCCAGCTGCTTCAATTCTTTAGCGGGAGGGCGCGGCACCGGGGAGCTGTTTTTT. Translated, it gives CASCFNSLAGGRGTGELFF.

This clone appeared once. Its ends do not fully match the called genes, so a read error is possible. V is TRBV2 and J is TRBJ1-5; the D gene is possibly TRBD1 (6 bases). CDR1 and CDR2 from the germline V gene are SNHLY and FYNNEI. This CDR3 comprises 13 residues. CDR3 nucleotides: TGTGCCAGCAGCTTACAGGTGAGGGGGTTGCAGAATTTT. Translating gives CASSLQVRGLQNF.

This clone appeared a single time. The chain uses TRBV7-9 and TRBJ2-6; TRBD1 matches at 7 bases. CDR1 and CDR2 (germline): SEHNR, FQNEAQ (reference sequence). The CDR3 has 18 amino acids. Trimming at V came to 2 bases and at J to 1 base, leaving 8 bases not matched to a gene. The CDR3 loop reads CASSLFGRGLSGANVLTF. DNA for the CDR3: TGTGCCAGCAGCTTATTTGGCAGGGGGTTATCTGGGGCCAACGTCCTGACTTTC.

This chain joins TRBV5-4 and TRBJ1-4; possible D gene TRBD1, 5 bases. The V end was cut by 4 bases, the J end by 0 bases, with 19 bases between. In germline, CDR1 is SGHNT, CDR2 YYREEE (reference sequence). CDR3 length equals 18 residues. The CDR3 DNA follows: TGTGCCAGCAGCCCACAAATCCCTCTAGGGGCAACTAATGAAAAACTGTTTTTT. This translates into CASSPQIPLGATNEKLFF. Full variable domain (remainder filled in from reference TRBV5-4 and TRBJ1-4): ETGVTQSPTHLIKTRGQQVTLRCSSQSGHNTVSWYQQALGQGPQFIFQYYREEENGRGNFPPRFSGLQFPNYSSELNVNALELDDSALYLCASSPQIPLGATNEKLFFGSGTQLSVL.

The chain uses TRBV4-3 and TRBJ2-2, with 9 bases aligning to TRBD1. CDR1 LGHNA and CDR2 YSLEER come from the germline V gene. This CDR3 has 16 amino acids. The trim removed 0 bases at V and 5 bases at J, leaving 4 bases unmatched. The CDR3 DNA follows: TGCGCCAGCAGCCAAGATGGGACAGGGCGAACCGGGGAGCTGTTTTTT. Translation gives CASSQDGTGRTGELFF.

This clone has ten or more counts. The V gene is TRBV7-9, the J gene TRBJ1-2, with a weak D call TRBD1 (5 bases). CDR1 is SEHNR and CDR2 is FQNEAQ in the germline V gene (reference sequence). The CDR3 sequence is 15 residues long. V was shortened by 3 bases and J by 0 bases, with 11 bases between the two germline ends. The DNA for the CDR3 is TGTGCCAGCAGCTTCTCGACAGAAGCTAACTATGGCTACACCTTC. Amino acids: CASSFSTEANYGYTF.

The chain uses TRBV5-1 and TRBJ2-2, with TRBD2 as a possible D gene (5 bases). This CDR3 comprises 14 residues. The V end lost 7 bases, the J end lost 7 bases, and 17 bases lay between the germline ends. The germline V gene has CDR1 SGHRS and CDR2 YFSETQ. The CDR3 reads CASHRTGNVGELFF. In nucleotides, the CDR3 is TGCGCCAGCCATCGGACGGGAAATGTCGGGGAGCTGTTTTTT.

The V gene is TRBV7-9, the J gene TRBJ2-7; TRBD2 matches at 10 bases. Germline V gene lookup returns CDR1 SEHNR and CDR2 FQNEAQ (reference sequence). V lost 5 bases and J lost 7; bases outside the gene matches: 14. The CDR3 is 16 amino acids. In DNA form, the CDR3 reads TGTGCCAGCAGCCAAGAGAAGGCTAGCGGGAGTTGGGAGCAGTACTTC. Its protein product is CASSQEKASGSWEQYF.

The chain links TRBV5-6 to TRBJ1-1, with D perhaps TRBD1 (6 bases). The CDR3 consists of 15 residues. Germline-derived CDR1 and CDR2 are SGHDT and YYEEEE. V was shortened by 4 bases and J by 1 base, with 14 bases between the two germline ends. CDR3 amino acids: CASSPRGRGNTEAFF. The DNA of the CDR3 is TGTGCCAGCAGCCCGAGGGGCAGGGGGAACACTGAAGCTTTCTTT.

As for this clone: Mismatch with germline at one junction end may stem from a read error. The chain joins TRBV28 to TRBJ1-2; TRBD1 aligns across 9 bases. This CDR3 is built from 14 residues. Germline-derived CDR1 and CDR2 are MDHEN and SYDVKM. CDR3 residues: CASSPTGDREGYPF. DNA of the CDR3: TGTGCCAGCAGTCCTACGGGGGACAGGGAAGGCTACCCCTTC.

This chain joins TRBV28 and TRBJ1-1, with D tentatively TRBD1 (5 bases). The CDR3 extends over 15 amino acids. Germline CDR1 MDHEN, CDR2 SYDVKM. V gave up 5 bases and J gave up 1 base, with 14 bases separating them. CDR3 sequence reads: CASSPPGTGNTEAFF. The CDR3, as DNA: TGTGCCAGCAGTCCGCCAGGAACAGGGAACACTGAAGCTTTCTTT.

The genes are TRBV9 and TRBJ2-5, with D perhaps matching TRBD2 (5 bases). This CDR3 comprises 15 residues. Trimming removed 4 bases from V and 0 bases from J, with 13 bases in between. Germline CDR1 reads SGDLS; CDR2 reads YYNGEE. In nucleotides, the CDR3 is TGTGCCAGCAGCATCGGGTCGGGATACCAAGAGACCCAGTACTTC. This codes for CASSIGSGYQETQYF.

The J gene is TRBJ1-1, the V gene TRBV11-2, with 8 bases that match TRBD1. Germline CDR1 SGHAT, CDR2 FQNNGV. V dropped 7 bases and J dropped 6; count of bases not matched to a gene: 7. The CDR3 is made up of 13 amino acids. CDR3 DNA: TGTGCCAGCACCACTGGACAGGGCCCTGAAGCTTTCTTT. Translating gives CASTTGQGPEAFF.

This clone is a singleton in its sample. The rearrangement links TRBV29-1 to TRBJ1-5; D is unclear. Germline assignment: CDR1 SQVTM and CDR2 ANQGSEA. V was clipped by 4 bases and J by 3 bases, with 10 bases between them. The CDR3 extends over 13 amino acids. The chain's CDR3 is CSVARGNNQPQHF. CDR3 coding DNA: TGCAGCGTTGCACGGGGTAACAATCAGCCCCAGCATTTT. The whole variable domain, filled in from reference TRBV29-1 and TRBJ1-5, reads SAVISQKPSRDICQRGTSLTIQCQVDSQVTMMFWYRQQPGQSLTLIATANQGSEATYESGFVIDKFPISRPNLTFSTLTVSNMSPEDSSIYLCSVARGNNQPQHFGDGTRLSIL.

The chain joins TRBV18 to TRBJ2-7; 15 nucleotides align to TRBD2. Germline CDR1 KGHSH, CDR2 LQKENI. The CDR3 loop spans 17 amino acids. The junction had 5 bases not matched to a gene; V was cut back by 3 bases and J by 2 bases. CDR3 in DNA: TGTGCCAGCTCACCCCCAGGACTAGCGGGAGGGCCCTACGAGCAGTACTTC. This gives the protein CASSPPGLAGGPYEQYF.

This chain joins TRBV18 and TRBJ1-2, with 7 bases fitting TRBD1. Germline loops: CDR1 KGHSH, CDR2 LQKENI. Unmatched junction bases numbered 6, after V lost 3 bases and J lost 5 bases. This CDR3 has 14 residues. Here the CDR3 reads CASSPGDRVYGYTF. The CDR3 DNA sequence: TGTGCCAGCTCACCGGGAGACAGGGTGTATGGCTACACCTTC.

V usage is TRBV5-6 and J usage is TRBJ2-7; TRBD2 might be the D (5 bases). V was cut by 0 bases and J by 3 bases, with 10 bases left in between. CDR1 and CDR2 from the germline V gene are SGHDT and YYEEEE. This CDR3 is built from 14 residues. The CDR3 sequence is CASSLVWAGYEQYF. In DNA form, the CDR3 reads TGTGCCAGCAGCTTGGTCTGGGCGGGCTACGAGCAGTACTTC. The entire variable domain, with the rest obtained from reference TRBV5-6 and TRBJ2-7, is as follows: DAGVTQSPTHLIKTRGQQVTLRCSPKSGHDTVSWYQQALGQGPQFIFQYYEEEERQRGNFPDRFSGHQFPNYSSELNVNALLLGDSALYLCASSLVWAGYEQYFGPGTRLTVT.

This sequence joins TRBV18 and TRBJ1-1; the D gene is possibly TRBD1 (6 bases). Per the germline V gene, CDR1 is KGHSH and CDR2 is LQKENI. The CDR3 sequence is 15 residues long. With 5 bases removed from V and 0 bases from J, the gap between germline ends came to 13 bases. CDR3 protein: CASSFQGNMNTEAFF. The CDR3 coding sequence is TGTGCCAGCTCATTCCAGGGGAACATGAACACTGAAGCTTTCTTT.

Regarding this clone: The germline gene is not matched at one end of the junction; a read error may be the cause. The V and J genes are TRBV7-9 and TRBJ2-3; 10 bases agree with TRBD1. There are 15 residues in the CDR3. Germline-derived CDR1 and CDR2 are SEHNR and FQNEAQ (reference sequence). The CDR3 DNA reads as TGTTCCAGCAGCTTAGGGACAGGGGAGACAGATACGCAGTATTTT. Its protein product is CSSSLGTGETDTQYF.